This T cell receptor (beta chain) comes out of a study of CD8+ T cells in alopecia areata. The study, taken as a whole, reports: When scalp samples are sequenced, resident alphabeta T cells of normal skin are also captured.

RNA extraction and reverse transcription yielded cDNA as sequencing template. Repertoires were generated with immunoSEQ multiplex PCR, while TCRdb's copy carries only in-frame clones and drops some. The repertoire holds 150,000 or so clones, 87% seen once, with more than 12% in the top ten. In this sample, this clone turned up once. What it recognizes is unknown. The V end lost 3 bases, the J end lost 1 base, and 12 bases lay between the germline ends. CDR3 length: 15 residues. From germline, CDR1 is ENHRY and CDR2 SYGVKD. The chain couples TRBV10-3 to TRBJ1-1, with a possible D match to TRBD1 (6 bases). The sequence derives from a human donor with alopecia areata. The sample consisted of CD8+ T cells sorted from blood, taken at week 0. The CDR3 DNA follows: TGTGCCATCAGTGAACCAGGGACACCGAACACTGAAGCTTTCTTT. Amino acid sequence: CAISEPGTPNTEAFF.